Presented here are 6 T cell receptor beta chains from one specimen sequenced in a study of CD8+ T cells in alopecia areata. Treatment meaning: oral pan-JAK inhibitor, 5-10 mg twice daily. After isolation, RNA underwent reverse transcription to generate cDNA as the sequencing template. Assay used: immunoSEQ multiplex PCR; TCRdb lists only in-frame clones, some missing. The sample has around 97,000 clones, more than 75% seen once; the top ten hold more than 9.5%. The starting material was CD8+ T cells sorted from blood, obtained at approximately week 34, from a patient treated with tofacitinib. These receptors came from a human donor with alopecia areata.

This rearrangement joins TRBV15 to TRBJ1-3, with a tentative D call TRBD1 (5 bases). The CDR3 has 15 residues. V dropped 5 bases and J dropped 0 bases, with 11 bases sitting between them. The germline V gene has CDR1 LNHNV and CDR2 YYDKDF (reference sequence). In nucleotides, the CDR3 is TGTGCCACCAGCGGCAGGGTATACTCTGGAAACACCATATATTTT. Protein product: CATSGRVYSGNTIYF.

The chain employs TRBV25-1 and TRBJ2-1; D unresolved. This CDR3 has 10 residues. V gave up 2 bases and J gave up 9 bases, with 2 bases separating them. Germline V gene sequence: CDR1 MGHDK, CDR2 SYGVNS. The CDR3 DNA follows: TGTGCCAGCAGTGAAGGTGAGCAGTTCTTC. It yields the protein CASSEGEQFF.

The chain has TRBV13 and TRBJ2-1, with 7 bases that match TRBD1. Looked up from germline, CDR1 is PRHDT and CDR2 is FYEKMQ (reference sequence). The V gene end was trimmed by 0 bases and the J gene end by 4 bases; junction bases not matched to a gene: 3. The length of the CDR3 is 15 residues. CDR3 DNA: TGTGCCAGCAGCTTAGGGACAGGGAGTTACAATGAGCAGTTCTTC. Amino acids: CASSLGTGSYNEQFF.

The gene calls are TRBV30 and TRBJ1-5; no definite D call. Trimming took off 2 bases at V and 1 base at J, with 9 bases between the two ends. This CDR3 spans 14 amino acids. Looked up from germline, CDR1 is GTSNPN and CDR2 is SVGIG (reference sequence). This CDR3 is CAWSQGGSNQPQHF. Here the CDR3 DNA reads TGTGCCTGGAGTCAAGGCGGGAGCAATCAGCCCCAGCATTTT.

This clone was picked up a small number of times. The chain joins TRBV7-8 to TRBJ2-1, with 11 bases aligning to TRBD2. V shed 5 bases and J 9 bases; nucleotides not matched to a gene: 9. Germline V gene lookup returns CDR1 SGHVS and CDR2 FQNEAQ. The CDR3 is made up of 15 amino acids. The CDR3 sequence: CASSPYTSGSSEQFF. The CDR3 region has the DNA TGTGCCAGCAGCCCTTACACTAGCGGGAGTAGTGAGCAGTTCTTC.

The chain is built from TRBV4-1 and TRBJ1-5, with 7 nucleotides matching TRBD1. V was clipped by 4 bases and J by 9 bases; unmatched bases: 9. This CDR3 spans 14 amino acids. The germline V gene has CDR1 MGHRA and CDR2 YSYEKL. CDR3 in DNA: TGCGCCAGCAGCCTCGGAGAGGGGGCCCGGCCCCAGCATTTT. Amino acids: CASSLGEGARPQHF.